This T cell receptor beta chain was sequenced for a study of control samples from healthy donors and cancer patients. Produced via immunoSEQ multiplex PCR; TCRdb's table is partial and in-frame only. The sample yields about 80,000 clones, roughly 90% seen once. CDR3 length: 15 amino acids. Trimming took 3 bases from V and 4 from J; bases not matched to a gene: 3. The germline gives CDR1 MDHEN, CDR2 SYDVKM. The sequence was collected from a man in his fifties or sixties in good health. V usage is TRBV28 and J usage is TRBJ1-2, with 12 bases lining up with TRBD1. Input material: blood. DNA of the CDR3: TGTGCCAGCAGTTTGGGGACAGGGGGCAGCTATGGCTACACCTTC. Its protein product is CASSLGTGGSYGYTF.